This record concerns one TCR beta chain sequence. As yet, its antigen is unknown. Primed by a sample-barcoded 5' primer and a J-beta primer mix, a second PCR proceeded for about 7 to 11 cycles. Each TCR beta cDNA got a 12-nucleotide random molecular identifier. MiXCR was run by TCRdb on the 5' RACE reads, yielding one entry per CDR3 protein. The table records 1.8 million or so distinct CDR3 sequences, approximately 39% of them present only once. This specimen belongs to a study of blood T cells in healthy people across ages. Study-level findings and limits: Researchers said unsorted PBMCs prevented a conclusive naive versus antigen-experienced comparison.

Investigators took roughly 10 milliliters of peripheral blood from every donor. Samples each had at least 5 micrograms of total RNA extracted. There are 13 residues in the CDR3. With 8 bases clipped from V and 4 bases from J, the junction kept 5 bases outside the gene matches. This chain joins TRBV12-3 or TRBV12-4 and TRBJ1-5, with 7 positions matching TRBD1. This sequence was found in a human donor in good health. Sequencing was carried out using blood. CDR3 region: CASEGARNQPQHF. The CDR3, as DNA: TGTGCCAGCGAGGGGGCACGGAATCAGCCCCAGCATTTT.